This entry lists 15 T cell receptor beta chains sequenced from one sample in a study of cytomegalovirus exposure and HLA in healthy donors. PCR involved 60 Vbeta and 13 Jbeta primers. Assay: immunoSEQ multiplex PCR; the TCRdb copy retains only in-frame clones and omits some. The data contain tens of thousands of clones, roughly four fifths of them singletons. The source material was PBMCs. These TCRs come from a man between 40 and 49 years old in good health and CMV-seronegative.

The chain is built from TRBV4-3 and TRBJ2-1, with D possibly matching TRBD2 (6 bases). V shed 0 bases and J shed 4 bases, with 13 bases lying between them. The CDR3 runs 16 residues. The germline CDR1 and CDR2 sequences are LGHNA and YSLEER. Written as DNA, the CDR3 is TGCGCCAGCAGCCAAGAGAGGATAGCGGCATACAATGAGCAGTTCTTC. Its translation: CASSQERIAAYNEQFF.

This chain links TRBV7-9 with TRBJ2-1; TRBD2 agrees at 7 bases. V shed 5 bases, J shed 7 bases, and the junction held 14 bases outside the gene matches. The CDR3 is made up of 16 amino acids. In germline, CDR1 is SEHNR, CDR2 FQNEAQ (reference sequence). The CDR3 nucleotides are TGTGCCAGCAGCAATCCCAGATCCCACGGGGGGAATGAGCAGTTCTTC. It yields the protein CASSNPRSHGGNEQFF. The variable domain in full, completed from reference TRBV7-9 and TRBJ2-1, reads DTGVSQNPRHKITKRGQNVTFRCDPISEHNRLYWYRQTLGQGPEFLTYFQNEAQLEKSRLLSDRFSAERPKGSFSTLEIQRTEQGDSAMYLCASSNPRSHGGNEQFFGPGTRLTVL.

This clone has only a few counts. This rearrangement joins TRBV6-5 to TRBJ2-7, with D tentatively TRBD1 (6 bases). CDR1 and CDR2 from the germline V gene are MNHEY and SVGAGI. The V end lost 5 bases, the J end lost 3 bases, and 14 bases lay between the germline ends. This CDR3 spans 14 amino acids. The CDR3 DNA sequence: TGTGCCAGCAGTACATCCGGGACACTCTACGAGCAGTACTTC. Its protein product is CASSTSGTLYEQYF.

The CDR3 spells CASRTDGFTYNEQFF. Here the CDR3 DNA reads TGTGCCAGCAGGACAGACGGATTTACCTACAATGAGCAGTTCTTC. The chain couples TRBV27 to TRBJ2-1; a weak D match, TRBD1 (5 bases). Trimming took off 6 bases at V and 2 bases at J, with 14 bases between the two ends. Germline V gene sequence: CDR1 MNHEY, CDR2 SMNVEV (reference sequence). The CDR3 runs to 15 residues.

The chain joins TRBV14 to TRBJ2-7, with 8 bases aligning to TRBD1. The CDR3 spans 15 residues. J gave up 3 bases and V 0 bases, and 4 bases lay outside the gene matches. Germline CDR1 reads SGHDN; CDR2 reads FVKESK. The CDR3 nucleotides are TGTGCCAGCAGCCAAGAGGGACAGGCGTACTACGAGCAGTACTTC. Translated, it gives CASSQEGQAYYEQYF.

The CDR3 DNA follows: TGTGCCAGCAGCGAGCGAGACAATGAGCAGTTCTTC. It codes for CASSERDNEQFF. The chain joins TRBV9 to TRBJ2-1; no clear D. Trimming cost V 3 bases and J 5 bases, with 6 bases left between them. Germline V lookup: CDR1 SGDLS, CDR2 YYNGEE. CDR3 length equals 12 residues.

The V and J genes are TRBV12-5 and TRBJ2-2; 9 bases are shared with TRBD1. Trimming removed 4 bases from V and 8 bases from J; junction bases left unmatched: 5. Germline lookup yields CDR1 LGHNT and CDR2 FRNRAP. The CDR3 totals 14 residues. In nucleotides, the CDR3 is TGTGCTAGTGGTTCGGGACAGGGTGTAGGGGAGCTGTTTTTT. Translated, it gives CASGSGQGVGELFF.

V usage is TRBV6-1 and J usage is TRBJ2-3, with unresolved D. CDR3 length equals 13 residues. V lost 4 bases and J lost 4, with 9 bases in between. CDR1 and CDR2 from the germline V gene are MNHNS and SASEGT. CDR3 nucleotide sequence: TGTGCCAGCAGTGTTGACTTTTCAGATACGCAGTATTTT. Translation gives CASSVDFSDTQYF.

The rearrangement joins TRBV9 to TRBJ1-3, with D possibly matching TRBD1 (6 bases). V was trimmed by 0 bases and J by 2 bases, leaving 6 bases between them. Germline V CDR1 and CDR2: SGDLS, YYNGEE. The CDR3 has 14 amino acids. The CDR3 DNA reads as TGTGCCAGCAGCGTAGGGGACACTGGAAACACCATATATTTT. Amino acids: CASSVGDTGNTIYF.

The chain uses TRBV9 and TRBJ2-3; D is unresolved. This CDR3 is 12 amino acids long. Germline V gene lookup returns CDR1 SGDLS and CDR2 YYNGEE. Deletions cut 4 bases from V and 6 bases from J, with 9 bases between. CDR3 loop: CASSFGWDTQYF. Here the CDR3 DNA reads TGTGCCAGCAGCTTCGGGTGGGATACGCAGTATTTT.

The rearrangement links TRBV19 to TRBJ2-7; 8 bases map to TRBD2. The ends lost 5 bases at V and 6 bases at J; junction bases unmatched: 18. Germline V gene lookup returns CDR1 LNHDA and CDR2 SQIVND (reference sequence). This CDR3 region has 17 residues. CDR3 nucleotide sequence: TGTGCCAGTAGTTTCCCCGGACTCTCCGGGACTAGGGGCGAGCAGTACTTC. This encodes CASSFPGLSGTRGEQYF.

The V call is TRBV5-1, the J call TRBJ2-5; no firm D call. Trimming removed 4 bases at V and 5 bases at J, with 12 bases between. This CDR3 comprises 13 residues. Germline assignment: CDR1 SGHRS and CDR2 YFSETQ. CDR3 sequence reads: CASSEGASETQYF. The CDR3 nucleotides read TGCGCCAGCAGCGAAGGAGCGTCCGAGACCCAGTACTTC.

The chain recombines TRBV11-3 with TRBJ2-5; 8 bases line up with TRBD1. Germline V gene lookup returns CDR1 SGHNT and CDR2 YENEEA. Trimming removed 5 bases from V and 4 bases from J; junction bases left unmatched: 3. CDR3 size: 13 residues. The CDR3 DNA is TGTGCCAGCAGCCCAGGGGGCAGAGAGACCCAGTACTTC. Its translation: CASSPGGRETQYF.

V gene TRBV19 combines with J gene TRBJ2-7, with D possibly TRBD2 on 6 matching bases. The CDR3 has 11 residues. Deletions cut 6 bases from V and 6 bases from J, with 9 bases between. Germline lookup yields CDR1 LNHDA and CDR2 SQIVND (reference sequence). CDR3 coding DNA: TGTGCCAGTAGCGGGAGTGGCGAGCAGTACTTC. Residues: CASSGSGEQYF. The complete variable domain, with remaining parts taken from reference TRBV19 and TRBJ2-7, reads DGGITQSPKYLFRKEGQNVTLSCEQNLNHDAMYWYRQDPGQGLRLIYYSQIVNDFQKGDIAEGYSVSREKKESFPLTVTSAQKNPTAFYLCASSGSGEQYFGPGTRLTVT.

The gene calls are TRBV18 and TRBJ2-1; 11 nucleotides line up with TRBD2. Germline CDR1 KGHSH, CDR2 LQKENI. V shed 2 bases, J shed 3 bases, and the junction held 0 bases outside the gene matches. This CDR3 is built from 15 residues. CDR3 loop: CASSPGLAGYNEQFF. The CDR3 DNA is TGTGCCAGCTCACCAGGACTAGCGGGCTACAATGAGCAGTTCTTC.